A selection of T cell receptor beta chains follows, all from one sample in a study of T cell responses to AZD1222 COVID-19 vaccine. The data were produced by immunoSEQ multiplex PCR, yet TCRdb's version contains in-frame clones alone and is incomplete. This table has 95,000 to 130,000 clones, about 88% appearing once. The sample in question was peripheral blood, obtained on day 0 of AZD1222 vaccination. These receptors originate from an adult in good health. The CDR3 runs from the conserved cysteine through the conserved F or W. A D gene is named only where the DNA matches it firmly. Rows may omit the clone size; those that give it use once, few, many or a size class.

D gene: TRBD2; clone size: -; V gene: TRBV29-1; J gene: TRBJ2-1; CDR3 DNA: TGCAGCGTTGAACGGACTAGCGGGGCGAAAAATGAGCAGTTCTTC; CDR3 protein: CSVERTSGAKNEQFF
D gene: -; clone size: -; V gene: TRBV19; J gene: TRBJ2-7; CDR3 DNA: TGTGCCAGTAGTATGGGGAACGAGCAGTACTTC; CDR3 protein: CASSMGNEQYF
D gene: -; clone size: -; V gene: TRBV10-3; J gene: TRBJ2-7; CDR3 DNA: TGTGCCATCAGTGAGCGTCAGGACTACGAGCAGTACTTC; CDR3 protein: CAISERQDYEQYF
D gene: TRBD1; clone size: -; V gene: TRBV6-4; J gene: TRBJ1-2; CDR3 DNA: TGTGCCAGCAGACAGGGGGATGGCTACACCTTC; CDR3 protein: CASRQGDGYTF
D gene: TRBD2; clone size: -; V gene: TRBV7-2; J gene: TRBJ2-3; CDR3 DNA: TGTGCCAGCAGCTTAGTGGGGACTAGCGGGAAAGATACGCAGTATTTT; CDR3 protein: CASSLVGTSGKDTQYF
D gene: TRBD1; clone size: -; V gene: TRBV7-3; J gene: TRBJ2-1; CDR3 DNA: TGTGCCAGCAGCTTAACTCGACCGGGACAGGGGGCCGATGAGCAGTTCTTC; CDR3 protein: CASSLTRPGQGADEQFF
D gene: TRBD2; clone size: once; V gene: TRBV5-1; J gene: TRBJ2-2; CDR3 DNA: TGCGCCAGCAGCCCCTGGACTAGCGGGAGGGCCGGGGTCACCGGGGAGCTGTTTTTT; CDR3 protein: CASSPWTSGRAGVTGELFF
D gene: TRBD2; clone size: -; V gene: TRBV29-1; J gene: TRBJ2-7; CDR3 DNA: TGCAGCGTTGAGGGAGAGCGGGGGGATTCAACCTACGAGCAGTACTTC; CDR3 protein: CSVEGERGDSTYEQYF
D gene: -; clone size: -; V gene: TRBV5-5; J gene: TRBJ1-5; CDR3 DNA: TGTGCCAGCAGCTGGGGGACGGTTAGCAATCAGCCCCAGCATTTT; CDR3 protein: CASSWGTVSNQPQHF
D gene: TRBD2; clone size: -; V gene: TRBV25-1; J gene: TRBJ2-1; CDR3 DNA: TGTGCCAGCAGTGGGTCTAGCGGGAACAATGAGCAGTTCTTC; CDR3 protein: CASSGSSGNNEQFF
D gene: -; clone size: -; V gene: TRBV2; J gene: TRBJ1-2; CDR3 DNA: TGTGCCAGCAGTGAAGTTCCAGGAGAGATCTATGGCTACACCTTC; CDR3 protein: CASSEVPGEIYGYTF
D gene: TRBD1; clone size: -; V gene: TRBV7-8; J gene: TRBJ1-2; CDR3 DNA: TGTGCCAGCAGTTCTTCAACAGGGGAATTCGATGGCTACACCTTC; CDR3 protein: CASSSSTGEFDGYTF
D gene: TRBD1; clone size: -; V gene: TRBV7-2; J gene: TRBJ1-6; CDR3 DNA: TGTGCCAGCAGCTTAGTCGGACAGGAAGAAGGCTCACCCCTCCACTTT; CDR3 protein: CASSLVGQEEGSPLHF
D gene: TRBD2; clone size: -; V gene: TRBV5-4; J gene: TRBJ2-2; CDR3 DNA: TGTGCCAGCAGCTCTCAGCGGGAGGGCGGCACCGGGGAGCTGTTTTTT; CDR3 protein: CASSSQREGGTGELFF
D gene: TRBD2; clone size: -; V gene: TRBV6-5; J gene: TRBJ2-1; CDR3 DNA: TGTGCCAGCCGGAGCTCGGGGGGGCCAGGGAATGAGCAGTTCTTC; CDR3 protein: CASRSSGGPGNEQFF
D gene: TRBD1; clone size: -; V gene: TRBV10-1; J gene: TRBJ1-5; CDR3 DNA: TGCGCCAGCAGTGTCCGCGACAGGGAGGAGGGCAATTATAGCAATCAGCCCCAGCATTTT; CDR3 protein: CASSVRDREEGNYSNQPQHF
D gene: -; clone size: -; V gene: TRBV18; J gene: TRBJ1-1; CDR3 DNA: TGTGCCAGCTCCCCTCGAGGAGTGGAAGCTTTCTTT; CDR3 protein: CASSPRGVEAFF
D gene: -; clone size: -; V gene: TRBV5-1; J gene: TRBJ1-4; CDR3 DNA: TGCGCCAGCAGCGGGGGACGAGGTATTAATGAAAAACTGTTTTTT; CDR3 protein: CASSGGRGINEKLFF
D gene: TRBD2; clone size: -; V gene: TRBV5-1; J gene: TRBJ2-1; CDR3 DNA: TGCGCCAGCAGCACTAGCGGGATAACCTACAATGAGCAGTTCTTC; CDR3 protein: CASSTSGITYNEQFF
D gene: -; clone size: -; V gene: TRBV4-1; J gene: TRBJ1-2; CDR3 DNA: TGCGCCAGCAGCCAAGGTATCAGGGAGTTCACTAACTATGGCTACACCTTC; CDR3 protein: CASSQGIREFTNYGYTF
D gene: -; clone size: -; V gene: TRBV19; J gene: TRBJ2-1; CDR3 DNA: TGTGCCATTAAAAAAAATCCCGGGACTCGGAGCTACAATGAGCAGTTCTTC; CDR3 protein: CAIKKNPGTRSYNEQFF
D gene: -; clone size: -; V gene: TRBV24-1; J gene: TRBJ1-1; CDR3 DNA: TGTGCCACCAGTGATGGCACTGAAGCTTTCTTT; CDR3 protein: CATSDGTEAFF
D gene: TRBD1; clone size: once; V gene: TRBV23-1; J gene: TRBJ1-1; CDR3 DNA: TGCGCCAGCAGTCTCGACAGGGGTGCTGAAGCTTTCTTT; CDR3 protein: CASSLDRGAEAFF
D gene: TRBD1; clone size: -; V gene: TRBV12-3/TRBV12-4; J gene: TRBJ1-4; CDR3 DNA: TGTGCCAGCAGTTTCCAGGGGGATGAAAAACTGTTTTTT; CDR3 protein: CASSFQGDEKLFF
D gene: TRBD1; clone size: -; V gene: TRBV28; J gene: TRBJ1-6; CDR3 DNA: TGTGCCAGCAGTTTAACCCCAGGACAGGGGGAGAATCGGTCACCCCTCCACTTT; CDR3 protein: CASSLTPGQGENRSPLHF
D gene: -; clone size: -; V gene: TRBV13; J gene: TRBJ2-4; CDR3 DNA: TGTGCCAGCAGCGGTAGCCAGGGGCGGGACATTCAGTACTTC; CDR3 protein: CASSGSQGRDIQYF
D gene: -; clone size: -; V gene: TRBV19; J gene: TRBJ2-1; CDR3 DNA: TGTGCCAGTAGTATGGGGGACTTCTCCTACAATGAGCAGTTCTTC; CDR3 protein: CASSMGDFSYNEQFF
D gene: -; clone size: few; V gene: TRBV19; J gene: TRBJ2-5; CDR3 DNA: TGTGCCAGTGCAGTACAGGGTGAAGGGCTAGAGACCCAGTACTTC; CDR3 protein: CASAVQGEGLETQYF
D gene: -; clone size: -; V gene: TRBV6-5; J gene: TRBJ2-7; CDR3 DNA: TGTGCCAGCTCACAGCATGGGACGGATACCTACGAGCAGTACTTC; CDR3 protein: CASSQHGTDTYEQYF
D gene: -; clone size: -; V gene: TRBV4-2; J gene: TRBJ1-6; CDR3 DNA: TGTGCCAGCAGCCAAGATGGCCCGCCAGGGTTCTCTTCACCCCTCCACTTT; CDR3 protein: CASSQDGPPGFSSPLHF
D gene: -; clone size: -; V gene: TRBV5-4; J gene: TRBJ2-5; CDR3 DNA: TGTGCCAGCAGCTTGAGGGGCGGTAGTGAGACCCAGTACTTC; CDR3 protein: CASSLRGGSETQYF
D gene: -; clone size: -; V gene: TRBV5-1; J gene: TRBJ2-7; CDR3 DNA: TGCGCCAGCAGCTTTGTCGGTTTAGGAAGCTACGAGCAGTACTTC; CDR3 protein: CASSFVGLGSYEQYF
D gene: -; clone size: -; V gene: TRBV6-1; J gene: TRBJ1-1; CDR3 DNA: TGTGCCAGCAGTGAAGCGAGGGGCAGCTTGAAAGCTTTCTTT; CDR3 protein: CASSEARGSLKAFF
D gene: -; clone size: -; V gene: TRBV4-1; J gene: TRBJ2-2; CDR3 DNA: TGCGCCAGCAGCCAGCGTATTGAGGCCGGGGAGCTGTTTTTT; CDR3 protein: CASSQRIEAGELFF
D gene: -; clone size: -; V gene: TRBV6-1; J gene: TRBJ1-1; CDR3 DNA: TGTGCCAGCAGTGAGGACCACAGGGCGACTGAAGCTTTCTTT; CDR3 protein: CASSEDHRATEAFF
D gene: TRBD1; clone size: -; V gene: TRBV28; J gene: TRBJ2-2; CDR3 DNA: TGTGCCAGCAGTTCGACAGGGGTCACCGGGGAGCTGTTTTTT; CDR3 protein: CASSSTGVTGELFF
D gene: -; clone size: -; V gene: TRBV12-5; J gene: TRBJ1-3; CDR3 DNA: TGTGCTAGCCGGAGCGATGGAAACACCATATATTTT; CDR3 protein: CASRSDGNTIYF
D gene: -; clone size: -; V gene: TRBV7-8; J gene: TRBJ1-5; CDR3 DNA: TGTGCCAGCAGCTCAGACCGTTCTAGCAATCAGCCCCAGCATTTT; CDR3 protein: CASSSDRSSNQPQHF
D gene: -; clone size: -; V gene: TRBV6-5; J gene: TRBJ2-7; CDR3 DNA: TGTGCCAGCCTCCAGGGCGGCGACGAGCAGTACTTC; CDR3 protein: CASLQGGDEQYF
D gene: TRBD1; clone size: -; V gene: TRBV5-6; J gene: TRBJ1-1; CDR3 DNA: TGTGCCAGCAGCATAATGGACAGGGAGAACACTGAAGCTTTCTTT; CDR3 protein: CASSIMDRENTEAFF
D gene: TRBD1; clone size: -; V gene: TRBV12-5; J gene: TRBJ1-2; CDR3 DNA: TGTGCTAGTGCCCGGGGGGACAGGGTGAACTATGGCTACACCTTC; CDR3 protein: CASARGDRVNYGYTF
D gene: -; clone size: -; V gene: TRBV24-1; J gene: TRBJ2-2; CDR3 DNA: TGTGCCACCAGTGATTGGCAGGGAAACACCGGGGAGCTGTTTTTT; CDR3 protein: CATSDWQGNTGELFF
D gene: TRBD1; clone size: -; V gene: TRBV5-6; J gene: TRBJ2-7; CDR3 DNA: TGTGCCAGCAGTTGGAGACCGGGACAGGGTTTTTCCTACGAGCAGTACTTC; CDR3 protein: CASSWRPGQGFSYEQYF
D gene: -; clone size: -; V gene: TRBV2; J gene: TRBJ2-2; CDR3 DNA: TGTGCCAGCAAGATGGCCCGAAACACCGGGGAGCTGTTTTTT; CDR3 protein: CASKMARNTGELFF
D gene: -; clone size: few; V gene: TRBV6-1; J gene: TRBJ1-1; CDR3 DNA: TGTGCCAGCAGTGAAGGTGGGGCACACACTGAAGCTTTCTTT; CDR3 protein: CASSEGGAHTEAFF
D gene: -; clone size: -; V gene: TRBV30; J gene: TRBJ1-4; CDR3 DNA: TGTGCCTGGAGGGACAGATTTAATGAAAAACTGTTTTTT; CDR3 protein: CAWRDRFNEKLFF
D gene: TRBD2; clone size: -; V gene: TRBV25-1; J gene: TRBJ2-1; CDR3 DNA: TGTGCCAGCAGTGCTCTTAGCGGGAGGGCCGTAGCCCCCCAGCAGTTCTTC; CDR3 protein: CASSALSGRAVAPQQFF
D gene: -; clone size: -; V gene: TRBV30; J gene: TRBJ1-4; CDR3 DNA: TGTGCCTGGACCTTCGGGGGGTTGAAAAAACTGTTTTTT; CDR3 protein: CAWTFGGLKKLFF
D gene: -; clone size: -; V gene: TRBV6-2/TRBV6-3; J gene: TRBJ2-2; CDR3 DNA: TGTGCCAGCAGTTATGGTGGGGACAACACCGGGGAGCTGTTTTTT; CDR3 protein: CASSYGGDNTGELFF
D gene: -; clone size: -; V gene: TRBV2; J gene: TRBJ2-7; CDR3 DNA: TGTGCCAGCAAGTCAGCGCCCGGAGGAGGGGACGAGCAGTACTTC; CDR3 protein: CASKSAPGGGDEQYF
D gene: TRBD1; clone size: -; V gene: TRBV7-2; J gene: TRBJ1-4; CDR3 DNA: TGTGCCAGCAGCTCGCGACAGGGGGCTAATGAAAAACTGTTTTTT; CDR3 protein: CASSSRQGANEKLFF